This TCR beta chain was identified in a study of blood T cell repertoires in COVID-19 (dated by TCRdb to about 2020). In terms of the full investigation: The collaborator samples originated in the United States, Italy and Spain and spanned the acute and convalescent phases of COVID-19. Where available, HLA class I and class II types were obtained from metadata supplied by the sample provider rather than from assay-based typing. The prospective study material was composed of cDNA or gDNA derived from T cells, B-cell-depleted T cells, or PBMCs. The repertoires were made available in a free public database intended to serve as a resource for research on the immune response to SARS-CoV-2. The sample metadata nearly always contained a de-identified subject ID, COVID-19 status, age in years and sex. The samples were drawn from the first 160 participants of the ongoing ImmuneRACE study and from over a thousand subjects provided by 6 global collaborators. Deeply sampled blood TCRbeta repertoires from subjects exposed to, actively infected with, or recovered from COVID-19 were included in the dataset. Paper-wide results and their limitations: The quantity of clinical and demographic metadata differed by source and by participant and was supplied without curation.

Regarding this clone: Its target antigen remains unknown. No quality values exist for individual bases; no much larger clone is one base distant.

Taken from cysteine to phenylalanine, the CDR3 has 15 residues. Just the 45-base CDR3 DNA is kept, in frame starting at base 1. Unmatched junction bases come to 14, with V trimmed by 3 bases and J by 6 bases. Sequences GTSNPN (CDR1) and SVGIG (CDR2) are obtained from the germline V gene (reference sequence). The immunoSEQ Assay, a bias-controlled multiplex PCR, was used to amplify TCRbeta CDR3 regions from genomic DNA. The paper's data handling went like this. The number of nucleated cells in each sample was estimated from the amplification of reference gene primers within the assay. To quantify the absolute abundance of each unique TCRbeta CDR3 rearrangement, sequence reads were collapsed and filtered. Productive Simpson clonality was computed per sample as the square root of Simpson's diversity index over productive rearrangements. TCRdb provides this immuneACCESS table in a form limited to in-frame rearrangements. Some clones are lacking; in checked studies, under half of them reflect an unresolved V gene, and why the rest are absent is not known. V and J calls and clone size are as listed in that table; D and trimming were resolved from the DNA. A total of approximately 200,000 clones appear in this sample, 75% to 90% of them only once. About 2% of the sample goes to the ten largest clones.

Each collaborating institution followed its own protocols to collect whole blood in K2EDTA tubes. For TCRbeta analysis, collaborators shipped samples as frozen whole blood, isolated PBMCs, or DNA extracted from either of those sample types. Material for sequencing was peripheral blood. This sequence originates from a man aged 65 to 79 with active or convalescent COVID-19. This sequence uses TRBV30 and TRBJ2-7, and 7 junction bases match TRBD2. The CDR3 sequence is CAWRQPGPAGLEQYF. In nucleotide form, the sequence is TGTGCCTGGAGACAACCGGGCCCAGCGGGACTCGAGCAGTACTTC.